These 27 T cell receptor beta chains originate from one sample sequenced in a study of shared clonotypes between healthy human individuals. TCRdb's table, derived via immunoSEQ multiplex PCR, lists solely in-frame clones and lacks some. The data show around 2,000,000 clones, roughly 96% seen once. The material sequenced was naive CD4+ T cells sorted from blood. Sample subset: CD45RA+ positively selected. Source of these receptors: a man between 18 and 35 years old in good health.

The chain links TRBV9 to TRBJ2-7; weak D call: TRBD1 (6 bases). Trimming removed 0 bases from V and 4 bases from J, with 17 bases in between. Germline loops: CDR1 SGDLS, CDR2 YYNGEE. This CDR3 region has 16 residues. The CDR3 DNA reads TGTGCCAGCAGCGTAGGGGGCAGGGGAAAAGTTTACGAGCAGTACTTC. Its translation is CASSVGGRGKVYEQYF. Filled out from reference TRBV9 and TRBJ2-7, the complete variable domain reads DSGVTQTPKHLITATGQRVTLRCSPRSGDLSVYWYQQSLDQGLQFLIQYYNGEERAKGNILERFSAQQFPDLHSELNLSSLELGDSALYFCASSVGGRGKVYEQYFGPGTRLTVT.

With respect to this clone: A read error may be the cause here, since a much bigger clone is one base away. The rearrangement joins TRBV7-9 to TRBJ2-2; TRBD1 matches at 7 bases. The CDR3 has 15 amino acids. Germline CDR1 SEHNR, CDR2 FQNEAQ (reference sequence). CDR3 residues: CASSLVGGPNGEPFF. The CDR3 coding sequence is TGTGCCAGCAGCTTAGTAGGGGGCCCGAACGGGGAGCCGTTTTTT. Filled out from reference TRBV7-9 and TRBJ2-2, the complete variable domain reads DTGVSQNPRHKITKRGQNVTFRCDPISEHNRLYWYRQTLGQGPEFLTYFQNEAQLEKSRLLSDRFSAERPKGSFSTLEIQRTEQGDSAMYLCASSLVGGPNGEPFFGEGSRLTVL.

This chain connects TRBV27 to TRBJ2-3; D is unclear. V shed 2 bases and J shed 0 bases, with 6 bases lying between them. Germline CDR1 and CDR2: MNHEY and SMNVEV (reference sequence). CDR3 length equals 14 residues. This chain's CDR3 is CASSLTPSTDTQYF. CDR3 sequence (DNA): TGTGCCAGCAGTTTAACCCCTAGCACAGATACGCAGTATTTT.

CDR3 DNA: TGTGCCAGCAGCTTTTCCGGGACAACTTACAATGAGCAGTTCTTC. It specifies CASSFSGTTYNEQFF. The chain links TRBV13 to TRBJ2-1; D might be TRBD1 (6 bases). CDR1 and CDR2 (germline): PRHDT, FYEKMQ (reference sequence). The CDR3 is 15 amino acids. V lost 3 bases and J 4 bases, leaving 13 bases between the germline ends.

The rearrangement joins TRBV30 to TRBJ1-3; possible D gene TRBD1, 5 bases. Trimming removed 4 bases at V and 3 bases at J, with 22 bases between. This CDR3 has 17 residues. Germline CDR1 and CDR2: GTSNPN and SVGIG (reference sequence). DNA of the CDR3: TGTGCCTGGACTCCTTTAGGGGCAGGGTATATTGGAAACACCATATATTTT. It encodes CAWTPLGAGYIGNTIYF.

This clone has a single count. This sequence joins TRBV5-1 and TRBJ1-1; D uncertain. The CDR3 runs 15 residues. V lost 4 bases to trimming and J lost 1 base, with 14 bases between them. Germline V lookup: CDR1 SGHRS, CDR2 YFSETQ. DNA for the CDR3: TGCGCCAGCAGCCTACCCTCGGCAGGGAACACTGAAGCTTTCTTT. Residues: CASSLPSAGNTEAFF.

About this clone itself: This CDR3 is also generated by other DNA sequences in the sample. This sequence joins TRBV5-1 and TRBJ1-1, with D possibly being TRBD1 (5 bases). Germline assignment: CDR1 SGHRS and CDR2 YFSETQ. Trimming shortened V by 0 bases and J by 5 bases, and 11 bases separated the two germline ends. The length of the CDR3 is 14 residues. The CDR3 is CASSLGGAGTEAFF. CDR3 DNA sequence: TGCGCCAGCAGCTTGGGAGGGGCAGGGACTGAAGCTTTCTTT.

The rearrangement links TRBV13 to TRBJ2-2; the D is unclear. The V and J ends lost 6 bases and 1 base respectively, with 3 bases between them. The V gene's germline CDR1 is PRHDT and CDR2 FYEKMQ (reference sequence). There are 12 residues in the CDR3. Here the CDR3 reads CASSRNTGELFF. CDR3 DNA sequence: TGTGCCAGCAGTCGGAACACCGGGGAGCTGTTTTTT.

The chain uses TRBV7-9 and TRBJ2-3; D perhaps matches TRBD1 (5 bases). The CDR3 consists of 13 residues. Germline V CDR1 and CDR2: SEHNR, FQNEAQ (reference sequence). The V and J ends lost 1 base and 5 bases respectively, with 7 bases between them. This chain's CDR3 is CASSLGQGDTQYF. The CDR3 nucleotides are TGTGCCAGCAGCTTAGGTCAGGGAGATACGCAGTATTTT.

This clone was observed a single time. The CDR3 here is CASSLPFGQGALTGELFF. CDR3 bases: TGTGCCAGCAGCTTACCCTTTGGACAGGGGGCGTTAACCGGGGAGCTGTTTTTT. The gene calls are TRBV5-4 and TRBJ2-2; 11 nucleotides match TRBD1. V was pared by 2 bases and J by 5 bases, with 11 bases of the junction left unmatched. The CDR3 spans 18 residues. In germline, CDR1 is SGHNT, CDR2 YYREEE (reference sequence).

The V gene is TRBV5-1, the J gene TRBJ1-2; D unclear. V lost 3 bases and J 0 bases, leaving 12 bases between the germline ends. Germline V gives CDR1 SGHRS, CDR2 YFSETQ. The CDR3 length is 15 residues. The CDR3 is CASSSRPGSNYGYTF. In DNA, the CDR3 is TGCGCCAGCAGCTCCCGTCCAGGTTCTAACTATGGCTACACCTTC.

The chain carries TRBV21-1 and TRBJ2-1; the table's TRBD1 call for D was not verified on the DNA. TRBV21-1 is assigned pseudogene status. The CDR3 contains 16 residues. The CDR3 spells CASSRTGRELWNEQFF. CDR3 nucleotides: TGTGCCAGCAGCCGGACAGGGAGGGAACTATGGAATGAGCAGTTCTTC.

The chain joins TRBV2 to TRBJ2-5; TRBD1 agrees at 8 bases. CDR3 length: 15 amino acids. V lost 6 bases, J lost 0 bases, and 6 bases stayed unmatched. CDR1 is SNHLY, CDR2 FYNNEI, per germline. The CDR3: CASSPMDRDQETQYF. CDR3 bases: TGTGCCAGCAGCCCCATGGACAGGGACCAAGAGACCCAGTACTTC.

V gene TRBV6-1 combines with J gene TRBJ1-6; D perhaps matches TRBD1 (5 bases). The CDR3 sequence is 17 residues long. Germline V CDR1 and CDR2: MNHNS, SASEGT. The germline V and J ends were trimmed by 1 base and 0 bases, with 10 bases remaining between them. The CDR3 is CASSEGRGRSYNSPLHF. The CDR3 DNA reads as TGTGCCAGCAGTGAAGGAAGGGGCCGCTCCTATAATTCACCCCTCCACTTT.

The V gene is TRBV6-5, the J gene TRBJ1-5, with TRBD1 matching 8 bases. CDR1 and CDR2 (germline): MNHEY, SVGAGI. V gave up 6 bases and J gave up 4 bases; unmatched junction bases: 8. This CDR3 has 15 amino acids. The DNA of the CDR3 is TGTGCCAGCAGAAGGGGGGGACAGGCAAATCAGCCCCAGCATTTT. It translates to CASRRGGQANQPQHF.

Remarks on this clone: One end of the junction varies from germline; a read error may be responsible. V usage is TRBV7-7 and J usage is TRBJ2-5; unclear D gene. Germline-derived CDR1 and CDR2 are SSHAT and FNYEAQ (reference sequence). CDR3 length equals 16 residues. CDR3 DNA sequence: TGTGCTAGCAGCTCTGCCGGCTGGGGATTAGGGGAGACCCAGTACTTC. Translating gives CASSSAGWGLGETQYF.

A word on this clone: This same CDR3 is encoded by further DNA sequences in the sample. The rearrangement joins TRBV15 to TRBJ2-7, with D maybe TRBD1 (7 bases). The V and J ends lost 3 bases and 0 bases respectively, with 9 bases between them. This CDR3 is 14 amino acids long. Germline CDR1 is LNHNV and CDR2 is YYDKDF (reference sequence). DNA for the CDR3: TGTGCCACCAGCAGGCGGGACAGCTCCTACGAGCAGTACTTC. Its protein product is CATSRRDSSYEQYF.

The chain recombines TRBV27 with TRBJ2-1; the D is unclear. CDR1 and CDR2 from the germline V gene are MNHEY and SMNVEV (reference sequence). Trimming removed 6 bases at V and 4 bases at J, with 19 bases between. The CDR3 extends over 16 amino acids. The CDR3 DNA is TGTGCCAGCAGACCGCCTAGGTTCGGTCCGTACAATGAGCAGTTCTTC. It encodes CASRPPRFGPYNEQFF.

This sequence joins TRBV7-9 and TRBJ1-6, with D uncertain. V lost 4 bases and J lost 5, with 12 bases in between. The CDR3 is made up of 15 amino acids. Germline V CDR1 and CDR2: SEHNR, FQNEAQ (reference sequence). The CDR3 here is CASSSIGRNNSPLHF. The CDR3 bases are TGTGCCAGCAGCTCTATCGGGCGAAATAATTCACCCCTCCACTTT.

The count of this clone is one. J is TRBJ2-4 and V is TRBV7-2; TRBD1 or TRBD2 may be the D gene (5 bases each). Germline loops: CDR1 SGHTA, CDR2 FQGNSA. Trimming took 2 bases from V and 8 from J, leaving 13 bases between them. The CDR3 has 14 amino acids. CDR3 region: CASSLQGRADIQYF. The CDR3 bases are TGTGCCAGCAGCTTACAGGGACGGGCGGACATTCAGTACTTC.

The chain carries TRBV10-1 and TRBJ1-4; D is undetermined. The CDR3 is 17 amino acids. Germline V lookup: CDR1 WNHNN, CDR2 SYGVQD (reference sequence). Trimming cost V 0 bases and J 6 bases, with 17 bases left between them. The CDR3 DNA reads TGCGCCAGCAGTGAGTCGATACACCCCGACCGCGATGAAAAACTGTTTTTT. It specifies CASSESIHPDRDEKLFF.

The rearrangement uses TRBV6-5 and TRBJ1-5, with D possibly matching TRBD1 (5 bases). There are 13 residues in the CDR3. Germline V gene lookup returns CDR1 MNHEY and CDR2 SVGAGI. Trimming shortened V by 11 bases and J by 9 bases, and 20 bases separated the two germline ends. The CDR3 loop reads CAVGTGLRGPQHF. The CDR3 DNA is TGTGCCGTGGGGACGGGGCTGCGGGGGCCCCAGCATTTT.

The chain is built from TRBV6-1 and TRBJ1-5; D is unclear. Germline V gives CDR1 MNHNS, CDR2 SASEGT. The CDR3 spans 14 residues. Deletions cut 6 bases from V and 0 bases from J, with 9 bases between. CDR3 DNA: TGTGCCAGCAGGGCCAGCGGTAGCAATCAGCCCCAGCATTTT. Translation: CASRASGSNQPQHF.

This rearrangement joins TRBV11-3 to TRBJ2-3; TRBD2 matches 14 bases. The CDR3 covers 17 residues. CDR1 and CDR2 from the germline V gene are SGHNT and YENEEA. After removal of 5 bases from V and 2 bases from J, the junction contained 6 bases not matched to a gene. The CDR3 coding sequence is TGTGCCAGCAGCACCGGGACTAGCGGGAGTTTCACAGATACGCAGTATTTT. Amino acids: CASSTGTSGSFTDTQYF. The variable domain in full, completed from reference TRBV11-3 and TRBJ2-3, reads EAGVVQSPRYKIIEKKQPVAFWCNPISGHNTLYWYLQNLGQGPELLIRYENEEAVDDSQLPKDRFSAERLKGVDSTLKIQPAELGDSAVYLCASSTGTSGSFTDTQYFGPGTRLTVL.

DNA of the CDR3: TGTGCCAGCAGCTTGTTTGGAGATACGCAGTATTTT. Protein product: CASSLFGDTQYF. This chain connects TRBV7-2 to TRBJ2-3; D uncertain. Trimming removed 3 bases from V and 5 bases from J, with 6 bases in between. There are 12 residues in the CDR3. Germline loops: CDR1 SGHTA, CDR2 FQGNSA.

The chain links TRBV25-1 to TRBJ1-6; a weak D match, TRBD1 (6 bases). Trimming stripped 1 base from V and 9 bases from J, with 22 bases between. The CDR3 length is 18 residues. Germline values: CDR1 MGHDK, CDR2 SYGVNS. CDR3 nucleotides: TGTGCCAGCAGTGAATGGACAGCGGCGTACGGTAGAAGTTCACCCCTCCACTTT. It specifies CASSEWTAAYGRSSPLHF.

J is TRBJ2-7 and V is TRBV7-9; the match to TRBD1 covers 8 bases. Unmatched junction bases numbered 5, after V lost 4 bases and J lost 0 bases. Looked up from germline, CDR1 is SEHNR and CDR2 is FQNEAQ (reference sequence). This CDR3 has 15 residues. The CDR3 nucleotides read TGTGCCAGCAGCTCCGGACAGGGACTCTCCTACGAGCAGTACTTC. Residues: CASSSGQGLSYEQYF.